The 5 T cell receptor beta chains given below trace back to one sample, sequenced in a study of CD8 T cells in Susac syndrome. cDNA came from roughly 0.53 to 1 ug RNA primed by random hexamers. Using its own MiXCR run on the immunoSEQ multiplex PCR reads, TCRdb lists one record per CDR3 protein. Altogether 250,000 to 300,000 distinct CDR3 sequences are present, roughly 85% being singletons, with the ten largest covering roughly 0.21%. The sequencing sample was made of CD8+ T cells from PBMCs. The receptors stem from a human donor with multiple sclerosis.

The V and J genes are TRBV11-2 and TRBJ2-1; 7 bases line up with TRBD2. Germline V gene data show CDR1 as SGHAT and CDR2 as FQNNGV. J gave up 0 bases and V 1 base, and 6 bases lay outside the gene matches. The CDR3 sequence is 17 residues long. The CDR3 reads CASSLASGATSYNEQFF. In DNA, the CDR3 is TGTGCCAGCAGCTTAGCTAGCGGAGCGACCTCCTACAATGAGCAGTTCTTC.

This rearrangement joins TRBV28 to TRBJ2-1, with 12 bases matching TRBD2. This CDR3 is 18 amino acids long. Trimming at V came to 5 bases and at J to 8 bases, leaving 16 bases not matched to a gene. Germline V CDR1 and CDR2: MDHEN, SYDVKM. The CDR3 DNA is TGTGCCAGCAGTACGACAGGGGAGACTAGCGGGAGTTTCGATGAGCAGTTCTTC. Its protein is CASSTTGETSGSFDEQFF.

The chain links TRBV7-8 to TRBJ2-1; 7 nucleotides align to TRBD1. Losses at the gene ends were 2 bases for V and 1 base for J; bases not matched to a gene: 11. The CDR3 totals 18 residues. CDR1 and CDR2 (germline): SGHVS, FQNEAQ. The CDR3 DNA follows: TGTGCCAGCAGCTTACGGGACAGACTACTTACGTCCTACAATGAGCAGTTCTTC. This encodes CASSLRDRLLTSYNEQFF.

The rearrangement links TRBV3-1 to TRBJ2-7, with D possibly TRBD2 on 5 matching bases. Germline V lookup: CDR1 LGHDT, CDR2 YNNKEL (reference sequence). V lost 4 bases and J 3 bases, leaving 13 bases between the germline ends. The CDR3 totals 14 residues. Written as DNA, the CDR3 is TGTGCCAGCAGCCCGGACTCGACGGTCTACGAGCAGTACTTC. Translated, it gives CASSPDSTVYEQYF.

V usage is TRBV6-5 and J usage is TRBJ1-3, with D unresolved. This CDR3 spans 15 amino acids. V lost 5 bases and J lost 0, with 11 bases in between. Germline V gene lookup returns CDR1 MNHEY and CDR2 SVGAGI. The CDR3 DNA is TGTGCCAGCAGTCCCTGGACGGCCTCTGGAAACACCATATATTTT. Translating gives CASSPWTASGNTIYF.